The entry that follows covers one TCR beta chain sequence. These data belong to a study of blood T cell repertoires in COVID-19. The CDR3 length is 16 residues. The germline gives CDR1 MNHEY, CDR2 SVGAGI. Deletions cut 0 bases from V and 2 bases from J, with 14 bases between. The authors' processing: Estimation of nucleated cell counts was performed using reference gene primer amplification. The data were produced by immunoSEQ multiplex PCR, yet TCRdb's version contains in-frame clones alone and is incomplete. The V and J calls and clone size come from that table; D and trimming were worked out from the DNA. The table lists about 330,000 clones, 80% to 90% of them singletons.

The clonotype was recovered from a young man with COVID-19, enrolled during active disease. The specimen sequenced was peripheral blood. This chain uses TRBV6-5 with TRBJ2-7; D gene unclear. As DNA, the CDR3 is TGTGCCAGCAGTTACTCGTCCCGCCAACATACCTACGAGCAGTACTTC. Translation gives CASSYSSRQHTYEQYF.